The TCR beta chain described here comes from a study of glioma-infiltrating T cells. Findings of the study overall: Tissue-blood divergence was below expectation in non-neoplastic patients, above in gliomas. Only very few CDR3 sequences appeared in both tissue and blood.

The iRepertoire nested amplicon-rescue multiplex PCR amplified TCR alpha and beta CDR3s from RNA. Tissue mRNA or PBMC total RNA, roughly 100-400 ng, went into one-step reverse transcription and amplification. TCRdb re-called the multiplex PCR reads with MiXCR, one entry per CDR3 protein. The sample shows some 110,000 distinct CDR3 sequences, 20% to 25% of them seen only once. The CDR3 runs 15 residues. CDR1 and CDR2 (germline): SGHRS, YFSETQ. V lost 0 bases, J lost 6 bases, and 1 base stayed unmatched. This clonotype was counted only a few times. Antigen specificity is unknown. Sequenced sample: glioma tissue, nonneoplastic brain tissue, or PBMCs (not recorded which). The chain is built from TRBV5-1 and TRBJ2-7; the match to TRBD2 covers 15 bases. The receptor was isolated from a human donor with low-grade glioma or glioblastoma, undergoing nonglioma brain surgery, or in good health (not recorded which). CDR3 sequence: CASSLVGLAGGEQYF. DNA of the CDR3: TGCGCCAGCAGCTTGGTGGGACTAGCGGGAGGCGAGCAGTACTTC.